A selection of T cell receptor beta chains follows, all from one sample in a study of cytomegalovirus exposure and HLA in healthy donors. Method: immunoSEQ multiplex PCR; TCRdb's copy keeps in-frame clones and lacks some. The sample table includes some 200,000 clones. The specimen was PBMCs. These receptors came from a girl aged 2-10 years in good health and CMV-seropositive. The CDR3 runs from the conserved cysteine through the conserved F or W. Each record gives: V gene, D gene, J gene, CDR3 protein. D genes are given only for firm matches.

>TRBV6-5|TRBD1|TRBJ1-6
CASSTLGQGSSPLHF
>TRBV7-8|TRBD2|TRBJ2-2
CASSLRTSGSVGELFF
>TRBV19|.|TRBJ1-2
CASSRDKANYGYTF
>TRBV5-8|.|TRBJ2-1
CASSFGQRGNEQFF
>TRBV28|.|TRBJ1-1
CASSFEVARGATEAFF
>TRBV15|.|TRBJ1-4
CAAQTNRMEKLFF
>TRBV5-6|.|TRBJ2-2
CASSPQGGTAGELFF
>TRBV30|.|TRBJ1-1
CAWRIRDTLNTEAFF
>TRBV28|TRBD1|TRBJ2-7
CASNGPGQGHYEQYF
>TRBV28|.|TRBJ2-2
CASSLVSDTGELFF
>TRBV28|.|TRBJ2-7
CAGSAGPFYEQYF
>TRBV29-1|.|TRBJ1-2
CSVAQMDYGYTF
>TRBV27|TRBD2|TRBJ2-7
CASSLSTSGYEQYF
>TRBV5-1|.|TRBJ1-1
CASGLPDSMNTEAFF
>TRBV15|.|TRBJ2-5
CATSRDWALQETQYF
>TRBV11-1|TRBD1|TRBJ2-4
CASRGQGKNIQYF
>TRBV19|.|TRBJ2-3
CASSIKRGPDTQYF
>TRBV19|.|TRBJ2-1
CASSYTDYAQFF
>TRBV19|.|TRBJ2-5
CASSKYRANQETQYF
>TRBV5-1|.|TRBJ2-7
CASSQTPGEQYF
>TRBV18|.|TRBJ1-1
CASSPWTEGGVNTEAFF
>TRBV5-1|TRBD1|TRBJ2-5
CASSLAPGGLGETQYF
>TRBV4-1|TRBD2|TRBJ2-5
CASSQDGGGQETQYF
>TRBV6-1|TRBD2|TRBJ2-7
CASTSGPYEQYF
>TRBV4-2|.|TRBJ2-6
CASSQRRSGANVLTF
>TRBV5-4|TRBD1|TRBJ2-5
CASRPGTAEETQYF
>TRBV28|TRBD1|TRBJ2-5
CASSSGQGHPETQYF
>TRBV28|TRBD2|TRBJ2-7
CASWSSGILEQYF
>TRBV27|.|TRBJ1-2
CASSSTSGRYGYTF
>TRBV4-2|TRBD1|TRBJ1-2
CASSQTDRAPYGYTF
>TRBV5-4|TRBD1|TRBJ1-1
CASSSPLEIRGLAFF
>TRBV4-1|TRBD2|TRBJ2-2
CAGSQLAGVFTGELFF
>TRBV30|TRBD1|TRBJ1-3
CAWSSGTGSGNTIYF
>TRBV4-1|.|TRBJ1-1
CASSQVWGTNTEAFF
>TRBV27|.|TRBJ2-7
CASRQGSYEQYF
>TRBV11-2|.|TRBJ2-7
CASTDSGGKQYF
>TRBV10-3|TRBD1|TRBJ2-3
CAISVGTGGTDTQYF
>TRBV5-4|TRBD2|TRBJ2-2
CASSSGLAGGGTGELFF
>TRBV7-9|.|TRBJ2-7
CASSPNYEQYF
>TRBV27|.|TRBJ2-3
CASSLGEAQYF
>TRBV11-2|.|TRBJ1-3
CASSLILASGNTIYF
>TRBV7-8|TRBD1|TRBJ2-7
CASSNPARDRLYEQYF
>TRBV5-1|.|TRBJ2-5
CASSSPSGSEETQYF
>TRBV7-6|.|TRBJ2-5
CASSTGVGETQYF
>TRBV19|.|TRBJ1-1
CASSFGRGTEAFF
>TRBV28|TRBD1|TRBJ1-2
CASSWTGKRVRDGYTF
>TRBV7-6|TRBD2|TRBJ2-7
CASSLRTSGGYEQYF
>TRBV14|TRBD1|TRBJ1-4
CASSRNRDSSTNEKLFF
>TRBV28|TRBD2|TRBJ2-2
CASSPRTSGNTGELFF
>TRBV18|TRBD2|TRBJ2-2
CASSPLTASGAFTGELFF
>TRBV18|.|TRBJ1-4
CASSRKTATNEKLFF
>TRBV28|TRBD1|TRBJ2-7
CASSLSQGLEQYF